The source of this TCR beta chain is a study of blood T cell repertoires in COVID-19. Study background: COVID-19 samples, acute and convalescent, were from the United States, Italy and Spain. PBMCs, B-cell-depleted T cells, or T cells provided the cDNA or gDNA that made up the material.

TCRdb's copy holds only in-frame clones and misses some; the assay was immunoSEQ multiplex PCR. The sample includes about 360,000 clones, roughly 77% of them seen just once. This clone has only a few counts. The TCR comes from a human donor with acute or convalescent COVID-19. The donor label of this sample is uncertain. The sample taken for sequencing was peripheral blood.

The CDR3 bases are TGTGCCAGCACTCCTATCGAGGGACTAGGATCTAGTGAGCAGTTCTTC. The encoded protein is CASTPIEGLGSSEQFF. V and J are TRBV2 and TRBJ2-1, with 8 bases aligning to TRBD2. Germline V gene sequence: CDR1 SNHLY, CDR2 FYNNEI. This CDR3 contains 16 residues. V dropped 7 bases and J dropped 9; count of bases not matched to a gene: 17.